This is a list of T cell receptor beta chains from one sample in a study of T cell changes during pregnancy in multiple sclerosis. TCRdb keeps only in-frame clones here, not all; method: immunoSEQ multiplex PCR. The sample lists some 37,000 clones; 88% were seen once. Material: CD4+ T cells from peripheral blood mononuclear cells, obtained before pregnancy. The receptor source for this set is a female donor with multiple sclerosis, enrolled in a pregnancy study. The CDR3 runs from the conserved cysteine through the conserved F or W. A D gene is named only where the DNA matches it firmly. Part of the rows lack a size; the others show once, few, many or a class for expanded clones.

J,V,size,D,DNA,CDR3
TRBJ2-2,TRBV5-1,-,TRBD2,TGCGCCAGCAGCCCAGGACTAGCGGGCCCTGTCGGGGAGCTGTTTTTT,CASSPGLAGPVGELFF
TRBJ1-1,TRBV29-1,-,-,TGCAGCGTTCTGGTTCAGGATAACACTGAAGCTTTCTTT,CSVLVQDNTEAFF
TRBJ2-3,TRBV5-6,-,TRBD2,TGTGCCAGCAGCTCCGCACTAGCGTCAGGCACAGATACGCAGTATTTT,CASSSALASGTDTQYF
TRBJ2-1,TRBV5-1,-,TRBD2,TGCGCCAGCACCCTAAGCGGGAGTAACTACAATGAGCAGTTCTTC,CASTLSGSNYNEQFF
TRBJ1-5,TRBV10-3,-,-,TGTGCCATCAGTGGCGGGGACAATCAGCCCCAGCATTTT,CAISGGDNQPQHF
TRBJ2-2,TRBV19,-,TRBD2,TGTGCCAGTACCGCGGGACTAGCGGACACCGGGGAGCTGTTTTTT,CASTAGLADTGELFF
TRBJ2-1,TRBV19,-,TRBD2,TGTGCCAGTAGTATAGATCAAGGAGCGGGAGGCTCCTACAATGAGCAGTTCTTC,CASSIDQGAGGSYNEQFF
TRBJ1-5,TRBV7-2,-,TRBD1,TGTGCCAGCAGCTTAGATCAGGGGGCGAGTCAGCCCCAGCATTTT,CASSLDQGASQPQHF
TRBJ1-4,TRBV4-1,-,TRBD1,TGCGCCAGCACACTAGACAGGGATGAAAAACTGTTTTTT,CASTLDRDEKLFF
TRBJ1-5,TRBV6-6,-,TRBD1,TGTGCCAGCAGTTACGAGGAGGGGGCAGGGGCTCAGCCCCAGCATTTT,CASSYEEGAGAQPQHF
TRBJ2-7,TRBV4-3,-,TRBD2,TGCGCCAGCAGCCGCGGACTAGCCTACGAGCAGTACTTC,CASSRGLAYEQYF
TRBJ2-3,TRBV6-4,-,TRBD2,TGTGCCAGCAGTAGCGGGACTAGCACAGATACGCAGTATTTT,CASSSGTSTDTQYF
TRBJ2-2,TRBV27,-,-,TGTGCCAGCAGTTCCCAAAGCGGGCGCACCGGGGAGCTGTTTTTT,CASSSQSGRTGELFF
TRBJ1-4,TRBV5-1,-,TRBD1,TGCGCCAGCAGCGCCGGACAGGGAGGCGAAAAACTGTTTTTT,CASSAGQGGEKLFF
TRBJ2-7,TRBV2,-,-,TGTGCCAGCAGTGGTATGGGGAGAGAGTACTTC,CASSGMGREYF
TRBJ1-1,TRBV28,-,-,TGTGCCAGCAGTTTCTCGGCCCGGAGGACTGAAGCTTTCTTT,CASSFSARRTEAFF
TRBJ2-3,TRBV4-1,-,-,TGCGCCAGCAGCGGACACTACACAGATACGCAGTATTTT,CASSGHYTDTQYF
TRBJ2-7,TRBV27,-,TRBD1,TGTGCCAGCAGTGGTTTACAGGGGGGTTACGAGCAGTACTTC,CASSGLQGGYEQYF
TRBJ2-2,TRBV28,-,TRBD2,TGTGCCAGCAGTTTTGTAGCACTAGCGGGGGCCGGGGAGCTGTTTTTT,CASSFVALAGAGELFF
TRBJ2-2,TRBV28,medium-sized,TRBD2,TGTGCCAGCAGTTTAGATCCCAGTACGCTAGCGGGAGTCACCGGGGAGCTGTTTTTT,CASSLDPSTLAGVTGELFF
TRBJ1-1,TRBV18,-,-,TGTGCCAGCTCACCACCGGTCGCCGGGGGGCTCACTGAAGCTTTCTTT,CASSPPVAGGLTEAFF
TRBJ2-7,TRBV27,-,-,TGTGCCAGCATTTCGCCCTGGACTCCCCACGAGCAGTACTTC,CASISPWTPHEQYF
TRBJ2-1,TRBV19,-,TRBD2,TGTGCCAGTAGCTTGGGTAGCGGGAGACCCCCCTACAATGAGCAGTTCTTC,CASSLGSGRPPYNEQFF
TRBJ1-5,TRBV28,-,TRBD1,TGTGCCAGCAGCCGACAGGGATTTCGTCAGCCCCAGCATTTT,CASSRQGFRQPQHF
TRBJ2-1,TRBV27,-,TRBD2,TGTGCCAGCAGGTTAGCGGGAGGGCCAGGGAATGAGCAGTTCTTC,CASRLAGGPGNEQFF
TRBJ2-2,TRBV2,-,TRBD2,TGTGCCAGCAGGGGAATAGCGGGAGGTCCCGGGGAGCTGTTTTTT,CASRGIAGGPGELFF
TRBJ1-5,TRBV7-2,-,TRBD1,TGTGCCAGCAGCCCGGGGACAGCGCCGAATCAGCCCCAGCATTTT,CASSPGTAPNQPQHF
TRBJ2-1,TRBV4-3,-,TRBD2,TGCGCCAGCAGCCAAGAGGGGGGCGGGAGGAATGAGCAGTTCTTC,CASSQEGGGRNEQFF
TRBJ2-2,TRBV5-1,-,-,TGCGCCAGCAGCTTGCTTAAGTCTACCGTACCCGGGGAGCTGTTTTTT,CASSLLKSTVPGELFF
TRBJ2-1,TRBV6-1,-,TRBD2,TGTGCCAGCAGTAAGACTAGCGGGAGCAATGAGCAGTTCTTC,CASSKTSGSNEQFF
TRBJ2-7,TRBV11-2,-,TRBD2,TGTGCCAGCAGCCCCGATAGCGGGAGGGCCCAGAACGAGCAGTACTTC,CASSPDSGRAQNEQYF
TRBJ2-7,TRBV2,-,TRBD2,TGTGCCAGCAGTGGGCGGGAGCGTCCCTACGAGCAGTACTTC,CASSGRERPYEQYF
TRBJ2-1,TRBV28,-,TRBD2,TGTGCCAGCAGTTTAATTAGCGGGGAGGGTGAGCAGTTCTTC,CASSLISGEGEQFF
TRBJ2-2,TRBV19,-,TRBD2,TGTGCCAGTAGGAGGCGGGAGCACGGGGAGCTGTTTTTT,CASRRREHGELFF
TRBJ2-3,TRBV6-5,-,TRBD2,TGTGCCAGCACCCTCCCTAGCGGGAGAACAGATACGCAGTATTTT,CASTLPSGRTDTQYF
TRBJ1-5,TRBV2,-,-,TGTGCCAGCAGTGAATACAGGGAGAGTGAGCCCCAGCATTTT,CASSEYRESEPQHF
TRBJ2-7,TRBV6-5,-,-,TGTGCCAGCGCTTCAGACCTGAGGGGGAACTACGAGCAGTACTTC,CASASDLRGNYEQYF
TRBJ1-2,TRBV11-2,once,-,TGTGCCAGCAGCTTAGAGCGGGGTCTTAACTATGGCTACACCTTC,CASSLERGLNYGYTF
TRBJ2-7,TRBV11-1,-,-,TGTGCCAGCAGCACGGACCCCGGGGGAAAGCAGTACTTC,CASSTDPGGKQYF
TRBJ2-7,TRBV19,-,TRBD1,TGTGCCAGTAGTATAATCGGGACAGGGGCCTACGAGCAGTACTTC,CASSIIGTGAYEQYF
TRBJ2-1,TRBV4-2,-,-,TGTGCCAGCAGCCAAGATGGTGGGGCATTGGGGCGCAATGAGCAGTTCTTC,CASSQDGGALGRNEQFF
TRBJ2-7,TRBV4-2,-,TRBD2,TGTGCCAGCAGCCAAGATACTAGCGGGCCCTCCTACGAGCAGTACTTC,CASSQDTSGPSYEQYF
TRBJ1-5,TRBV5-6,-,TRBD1,TGTGCCAGCGGGACAGGGGACTATCAGCCCCAGCATTTT,CASGTGDYQPQHF
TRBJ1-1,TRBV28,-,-,TGTGCCAGCAGTTTAGTGTTCGGCACTGAAGCTTTCTTT,CASSLVFGTEAFF
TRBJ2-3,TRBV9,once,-,TGTGCCAGCAGCGTAGATGAGGGGAGGACAGATACGCAGTATTTT,CASSVDEGRTDTQYF
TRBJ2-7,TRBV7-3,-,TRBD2,TGTGCCAGCAGCCCGACTTTCGGACTAGCCGGCGAGCAGTACTTC,CASSPTFGLAGEQYF
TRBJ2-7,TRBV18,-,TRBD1,TGTGCCAGCTCATCTAGAACGGGACAGAGTTACGAGCAGTACTTC,CASSSRTGQSYEQYF
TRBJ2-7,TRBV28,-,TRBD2,TGTGCCAGCAGTCTATCGGGGGGGCATTCCTACGAGCAGTACTTC,CASSLSGGHSYEQYF
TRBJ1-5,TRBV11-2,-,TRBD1,TGTGCCAGCAGCGCGACCGGGACAGGGGTCAATCAGCCCCAGCATTTT,CASSATGTGVNQPQHF
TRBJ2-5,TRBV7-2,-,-,TGTGCCAGCAGCTTAAGTAGTTCCAGGGGCTGGGAGACCCAGTACTTC,CASSLSSSRGWETQYF
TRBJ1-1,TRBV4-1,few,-,TGCGCCAGCAGCCAAGGTGACAGGTTGACTGAAGCTTTCTTT,CASSQGDRLTEAFF
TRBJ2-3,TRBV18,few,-,TGTGCCAGCCCACAGGGAGGCACAGATACGCAGTATTTT,CASPQGGTDTQYF
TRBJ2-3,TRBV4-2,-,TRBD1,TGTGCCAGCAGCCAAGAGGGGGACAGGGTCACAGATACGCAGTATTTT,CASSQEGDRVTDTQYF
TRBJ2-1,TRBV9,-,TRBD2,TGTGCCAGCAGCCCCACGAGCGGGAGGAATGAGCAGTTCTTC,CASSPTSGRNEQFF
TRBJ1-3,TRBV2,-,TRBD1,TGTGCCAGCAGCCCGGGACAGGGGGTTGGAAACACCATATATTTT,CASSPGQGVGNTIYF
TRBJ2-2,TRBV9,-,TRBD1,TGTGCCAGCAGGCCCGGACAGGGGGTCACCGGGGAGCTGTTTTTT,CASRPGQGVTGELFF
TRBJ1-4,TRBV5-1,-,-,TGCGCCAGCAGCTTGCGGGGGGCCGGGGGGGAAAAACTGTTTTTT,CASSLRGAGGEKLFF
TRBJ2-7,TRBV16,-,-,TGTGCCAGCAGCCAAGGTAGCGAGCTCTACGAGCAGTACTTC,CASSQGSELYEQYF
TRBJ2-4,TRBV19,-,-,TGTGCCAGTACTGGGAGTAGGAACATTCAGTACTTC,CASTGSRNIQYF